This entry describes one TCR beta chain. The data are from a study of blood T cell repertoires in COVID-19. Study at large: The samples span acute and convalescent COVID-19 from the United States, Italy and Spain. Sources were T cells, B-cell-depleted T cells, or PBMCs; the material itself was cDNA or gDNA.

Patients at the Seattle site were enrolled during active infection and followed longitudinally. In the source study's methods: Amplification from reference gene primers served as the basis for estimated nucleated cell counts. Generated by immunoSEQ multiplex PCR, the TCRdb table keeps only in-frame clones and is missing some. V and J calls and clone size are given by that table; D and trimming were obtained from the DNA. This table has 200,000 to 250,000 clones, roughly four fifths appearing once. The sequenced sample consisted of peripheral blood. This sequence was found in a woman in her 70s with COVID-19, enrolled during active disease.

The CDR3 loop is CASSLELEQFF. As DNA, the CDR3 is TGTGCCAGCAGCTTGGAGCTTGAGCAGTTCTTC. The chain combines TRBV5-4 with TRBJ2-1; D is uncertain. V was cut by 0 bases and J by 9 bases, with 4 bases left in between. The CDR3 length is 11 residues. The germline V gene has CDR1 SGHNT and CDR2 YYREEE (reference sequence).